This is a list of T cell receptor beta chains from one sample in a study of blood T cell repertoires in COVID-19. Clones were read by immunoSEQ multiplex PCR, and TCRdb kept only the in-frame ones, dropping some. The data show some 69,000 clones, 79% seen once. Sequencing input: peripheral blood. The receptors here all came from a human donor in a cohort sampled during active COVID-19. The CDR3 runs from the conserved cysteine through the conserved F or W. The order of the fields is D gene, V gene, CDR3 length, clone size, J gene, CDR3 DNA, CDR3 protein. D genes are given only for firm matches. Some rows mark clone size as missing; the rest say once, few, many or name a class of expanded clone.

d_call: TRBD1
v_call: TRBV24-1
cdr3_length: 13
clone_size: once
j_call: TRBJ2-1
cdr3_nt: TGTGCGACCACAGGGGGGAGGTACAATGAGCAGTTCTTC
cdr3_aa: CATTGGRYNEQFF

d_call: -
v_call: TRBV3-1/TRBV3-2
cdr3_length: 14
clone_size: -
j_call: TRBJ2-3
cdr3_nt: TGTGCCAGCAGCCTTTTCCCTCCGGGAGCTACGCAGTATTTT
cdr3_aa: CASSLFPPGATQYF

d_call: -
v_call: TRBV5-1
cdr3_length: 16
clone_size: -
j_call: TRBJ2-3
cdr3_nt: TGCGCCAGCAGCTTGGTTGAGCGGACTAGCACAGATACGCAGTATTTT
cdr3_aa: CASSLVERTSTDTQYF

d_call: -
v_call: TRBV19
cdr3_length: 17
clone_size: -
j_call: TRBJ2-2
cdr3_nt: TGTGCCAGTAGCGCAGACAGGAACACCGGCGCGACCGGGGAGCTGTTTTTT
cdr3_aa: CASSADRNTGATGELFF

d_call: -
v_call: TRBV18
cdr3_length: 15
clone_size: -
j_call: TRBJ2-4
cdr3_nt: TGTGCCAGCTCAGCACCAGCAGGGTCCAGGGACATTCAGTACTTC
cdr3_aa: CASSAPAGSRDIQYF

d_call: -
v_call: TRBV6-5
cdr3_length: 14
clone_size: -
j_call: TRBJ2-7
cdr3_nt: TGTGCCAGCAGTAGCGGGCCGCTCTCCTACGAGCAGTACTTC
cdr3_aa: CASSSGPLSYEQYF

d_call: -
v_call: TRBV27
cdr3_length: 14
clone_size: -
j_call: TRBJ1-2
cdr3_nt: TGTGCCAGCTCCCCAGGGAAAAGAGACTATGGCTACACCTTC
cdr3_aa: CASSPGKRDYGYTF

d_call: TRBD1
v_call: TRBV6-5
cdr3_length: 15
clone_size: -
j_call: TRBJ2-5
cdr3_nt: TGTGCCAGCAGTCAGGACAGGGGTCCAGTGTTGACCCAGTACTTC
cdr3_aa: CASSQDRGPVLTQYF

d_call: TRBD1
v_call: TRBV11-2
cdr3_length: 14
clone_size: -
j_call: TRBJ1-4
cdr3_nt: TGTGCCAGCAGCCCCCGGGACAGGAATGAAAAACTGTTTTTT
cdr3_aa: CASSPRDRNEKLFF

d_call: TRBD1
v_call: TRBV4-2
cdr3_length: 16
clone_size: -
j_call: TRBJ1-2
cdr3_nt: TGTGCCAGCAGCCAACGGGGGACAGATGCTAACTATGGCTACACCTTC
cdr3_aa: CASSQRGTDANYGYTF

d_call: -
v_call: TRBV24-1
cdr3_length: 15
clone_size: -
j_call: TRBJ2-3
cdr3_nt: TGTGCCACCCAAGCAAGGGACACCAGCACAGATACGCAGTATTTT
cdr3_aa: CATQARDTSTDTQYF

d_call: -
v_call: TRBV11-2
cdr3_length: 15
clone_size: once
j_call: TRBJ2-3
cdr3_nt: TGTGCCAGCAGCTTAGATCTCTACAGCACAGATACGCAGTATTTT
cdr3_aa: CASSLDLYSTDTQYF

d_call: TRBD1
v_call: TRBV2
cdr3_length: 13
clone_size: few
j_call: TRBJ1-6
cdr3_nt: TGTGCCAGCAAGGGACAGGATAATTCACCCCTCCACTTT
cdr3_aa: CASKGQDNSPLHF

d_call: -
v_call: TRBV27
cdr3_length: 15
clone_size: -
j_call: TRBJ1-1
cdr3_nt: TGTGCCAGCAGCGCTAGATCAGCGAGTTGGACTGAAGCTTTCTTT
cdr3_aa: CASSARSASWTEAFF

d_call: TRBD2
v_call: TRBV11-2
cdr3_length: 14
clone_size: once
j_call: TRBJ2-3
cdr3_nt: TGTGCCAGCAGCTCCACCGCCGGGGGGGATACGCAGTATTTT
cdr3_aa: CASSSTAGGDTQYF

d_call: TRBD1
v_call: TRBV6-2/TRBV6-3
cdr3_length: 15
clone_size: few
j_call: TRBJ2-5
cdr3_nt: TGTGCCAGCAGTCAAACAGGGGAGCCAGTTGAGACCCAGTACTTC
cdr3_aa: CASSQTGEPVETQYF

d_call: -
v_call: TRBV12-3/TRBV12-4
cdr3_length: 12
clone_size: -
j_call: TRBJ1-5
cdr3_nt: TGTGCCAGCAGTTCAGGGTCTCAGCCCCAGCATTTT
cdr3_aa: CASSSGSQPQHF

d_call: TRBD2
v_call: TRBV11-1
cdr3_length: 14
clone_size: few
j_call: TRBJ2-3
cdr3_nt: TGTGCCAGCAGCTTAGTAGCGGGACGAGATACGCAGTATTTT
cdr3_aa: CASSLVAGRDTQYF

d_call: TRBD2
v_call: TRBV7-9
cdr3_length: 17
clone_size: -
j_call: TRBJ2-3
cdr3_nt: TGTGCCAGCAGCTTAGACCTAGCGGGGGGCAGCACAGATACGCAGTATTTT
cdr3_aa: CASSLDLAGGSTDTQYF

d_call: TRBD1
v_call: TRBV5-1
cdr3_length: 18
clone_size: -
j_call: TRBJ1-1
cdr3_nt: TGCGCCAGCAGCTCAGGGACAGGGGGCGTTTCCATGAACACTGAAGCTTTCTTT
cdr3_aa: CASSSGTGGVSMNTEAFF

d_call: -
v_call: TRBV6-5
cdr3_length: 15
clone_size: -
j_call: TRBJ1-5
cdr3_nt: TGTGCCAGCGGAGTTGGGTCAACTAGCAATCAGCCCCAGCATTTT
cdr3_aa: CASGVGSTSNQPQHF

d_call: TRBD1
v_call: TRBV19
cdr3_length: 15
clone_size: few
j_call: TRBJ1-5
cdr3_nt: TGTGCCAGTAGGCCGACAGGGCCTAGTAATCAGCCCCAGCATTTT
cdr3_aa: CASRPTGPSNQPQHF

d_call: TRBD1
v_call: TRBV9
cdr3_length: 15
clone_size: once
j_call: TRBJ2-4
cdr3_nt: TGTGCCAGCAGCTCCGGGACAGGGGGCGTAGACATTCAGTACTTC
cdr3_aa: CASSSGTGGVDIQYF

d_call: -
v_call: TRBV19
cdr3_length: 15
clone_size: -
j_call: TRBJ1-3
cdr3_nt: TGTGCCAGTAGGGTGACAGACACCTCTGGAAACACCATATATTTT
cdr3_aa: CASRVTDTSGNTIYF

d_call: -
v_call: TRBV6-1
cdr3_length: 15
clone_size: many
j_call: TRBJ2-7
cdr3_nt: TGTGCCAGCAGTGAAGGGACAGAGATATTCTACGAGCAGTACTTC
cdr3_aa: CASSEGTEIFYEQYF

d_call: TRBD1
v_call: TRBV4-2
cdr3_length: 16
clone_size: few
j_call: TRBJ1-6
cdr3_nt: TGTGCCAGCAGGTATACAGGGGGCGGTCTGAGTTCACCCCTCCACTTT
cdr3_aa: CASRYTGGGLSSPLHF

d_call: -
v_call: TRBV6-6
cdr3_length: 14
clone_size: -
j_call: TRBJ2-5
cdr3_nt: TGTGCCAGCAGTTACCCGAGCCAGGGGGAGACCCAGTACTTC
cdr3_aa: CASSYPSQGETQYF

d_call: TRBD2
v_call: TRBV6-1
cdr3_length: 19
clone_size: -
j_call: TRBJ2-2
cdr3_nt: TGTGCCAGCAGTGAGAGACTGACTAGCGAGAGGATTTTGGGCGGGGAGCTGTTTTTT
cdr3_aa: CASSERLTSERILGGELFF

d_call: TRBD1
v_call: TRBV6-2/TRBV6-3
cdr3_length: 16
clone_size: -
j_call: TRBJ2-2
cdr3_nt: TGTGCCAGCAGTTATAGACAGGGGGCTATGGCCGGGGAGCTGTTTTTT
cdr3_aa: CASSYRQGAMAGELFF

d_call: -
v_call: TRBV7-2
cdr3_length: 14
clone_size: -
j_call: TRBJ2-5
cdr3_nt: TGTGCCAGCAGCTTCTGGACTAAGGGAGAGACCCAGTACTTC
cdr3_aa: CASSFWTKGETQYF

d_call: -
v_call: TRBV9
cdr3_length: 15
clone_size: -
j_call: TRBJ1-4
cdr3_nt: TGTGCCAGCAGCCGCAGGGGTGGGGTGGGTGAAAAACTGTTTTTT
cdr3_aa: CASSRRGGVGEKLFF

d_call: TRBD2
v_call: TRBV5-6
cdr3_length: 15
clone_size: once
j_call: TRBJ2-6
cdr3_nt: TGTGCCAGCAGCTTTACGGGAGGTGGGGCCAACGTCCTGACTTTC
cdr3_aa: CASSFTGGGANVLTF

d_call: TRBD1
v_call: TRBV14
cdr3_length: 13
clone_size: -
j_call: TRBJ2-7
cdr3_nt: TGTGCCAGCAGCTACTTCAGGGGGTACGAGCAGTACTTC
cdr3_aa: CASSYFRGYEQYF

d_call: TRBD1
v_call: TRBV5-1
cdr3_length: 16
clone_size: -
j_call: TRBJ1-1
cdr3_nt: TGCGCCAGCAGCTTCACAGGGGCGCCCCCGGGGACTGAAGCTTTCTTT
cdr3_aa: CASSFTGAPPGTEAFF

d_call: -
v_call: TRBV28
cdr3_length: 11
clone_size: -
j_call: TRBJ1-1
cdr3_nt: TGTGCCAGCAGTTTAACGGTTGAAGCTTTCTTT
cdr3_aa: CASSLTVEAFF

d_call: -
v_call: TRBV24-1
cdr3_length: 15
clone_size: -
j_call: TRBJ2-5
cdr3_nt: TGTGCCACCAGTGATCGGACATTATACCAAGAGACCCAGTACTTC
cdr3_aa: CATSDRTLYQETQYF

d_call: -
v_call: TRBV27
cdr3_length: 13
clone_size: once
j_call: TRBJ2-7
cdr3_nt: TGTGCCAGCAGTTTCGGACAGTCCTACGAGCAGTACTTC
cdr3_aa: CASSFGQSYEQYF

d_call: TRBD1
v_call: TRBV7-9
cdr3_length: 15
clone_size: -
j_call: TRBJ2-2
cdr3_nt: TGTGCCAGCAGCCCCGGGACAGGGGACACCGGGGAGCTGTTTTTT
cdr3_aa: CASSPGTGDTGELFF

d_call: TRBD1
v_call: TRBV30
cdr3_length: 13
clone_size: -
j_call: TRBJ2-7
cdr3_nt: TGTGCCTTGTCGGGGACAGGGAGGAACGAGCAGTACTTC
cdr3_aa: CALSGTGRNEQYF

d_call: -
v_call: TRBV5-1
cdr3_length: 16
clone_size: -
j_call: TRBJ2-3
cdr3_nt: TGCGCCACCCAGGTGTTGGGGGGTGAAAGCACAGATACGCAGTATTTT
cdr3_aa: CATQVLGGESTDTQYF

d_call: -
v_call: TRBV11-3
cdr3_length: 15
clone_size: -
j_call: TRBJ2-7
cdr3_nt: TGTGCCAGCAGCTTTGGATCTACAGGGATTACGGAGCAGTACTTC
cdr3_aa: CASSFGSTGITEQYF

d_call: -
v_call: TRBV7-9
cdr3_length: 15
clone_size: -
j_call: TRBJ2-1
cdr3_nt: TGTGCCAGCAGCTTAGACGGGGGCTCCTACAATGAGCAGTTCTTC
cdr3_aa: CASSLDGGSYNEQFF

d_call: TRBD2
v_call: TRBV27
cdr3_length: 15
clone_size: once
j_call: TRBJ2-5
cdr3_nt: TGTGCCAGCAGTTTAAAGCGGGAGGGCCCAGAGACCCAGTACTTC
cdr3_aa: CASSLKREGPETQYF

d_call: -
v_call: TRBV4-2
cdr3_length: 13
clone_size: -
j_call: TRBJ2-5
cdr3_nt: TGTGCCAGCAGTCGGACTCTCCAAGAGACCCAGTACTTC
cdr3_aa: CASSRTLQETQYF

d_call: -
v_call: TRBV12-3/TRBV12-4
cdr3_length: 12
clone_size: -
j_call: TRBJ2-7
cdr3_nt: TGTGCCAGCAGTTTAGGGGGGCCCGAGCAGTACTTC
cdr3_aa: CASSLGGPEQYF

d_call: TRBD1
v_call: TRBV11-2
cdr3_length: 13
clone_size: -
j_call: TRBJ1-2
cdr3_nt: TGTGCCAGCAACAAACAGGGGAGCTATGGCTACACCTTC
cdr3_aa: CASNKQGSYGYTF

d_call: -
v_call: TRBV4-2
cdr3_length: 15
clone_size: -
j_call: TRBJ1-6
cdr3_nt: TGTGCCAGCAGCCAAGATAGGGCAGGGGAATCACCCCTCCACTTT
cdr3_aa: CASSQDRAGESPLHF

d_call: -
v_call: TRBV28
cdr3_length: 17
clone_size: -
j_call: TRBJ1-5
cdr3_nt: TGTGCCAGCAGTTCCCGAGGAGGCCTGTATAGCAATCAGCCCCAGCATTTT
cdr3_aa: CASSSRGGLYSNQPQHF

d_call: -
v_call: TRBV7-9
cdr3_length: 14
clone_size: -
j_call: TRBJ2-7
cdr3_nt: TGTGCCAGCAGCTTAGGGGCAGACTCCTACGAGCAGTACTTC
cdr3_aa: CASSLGADSYEQYF

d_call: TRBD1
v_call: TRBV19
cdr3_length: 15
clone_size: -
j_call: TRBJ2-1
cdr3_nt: TGTGCCAGTAGTATTGTGGCAGGGGGAGACAATGAGCAGTTCTTC
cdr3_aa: CASSIVAGGDNEQFF